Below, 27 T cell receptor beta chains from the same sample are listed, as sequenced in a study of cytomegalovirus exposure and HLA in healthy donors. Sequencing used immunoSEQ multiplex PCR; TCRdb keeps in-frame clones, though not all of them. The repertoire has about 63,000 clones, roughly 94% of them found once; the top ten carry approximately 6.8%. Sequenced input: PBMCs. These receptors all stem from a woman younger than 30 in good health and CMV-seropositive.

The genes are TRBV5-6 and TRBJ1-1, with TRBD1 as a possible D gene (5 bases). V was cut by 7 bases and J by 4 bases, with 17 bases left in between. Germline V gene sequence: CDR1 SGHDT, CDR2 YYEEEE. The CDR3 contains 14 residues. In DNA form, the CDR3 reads TGTGCCAGCGCGCCTCGGGGGGGAAGCACTGAAGCTTTCTTT. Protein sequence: CASAPRGGSTEAFF.

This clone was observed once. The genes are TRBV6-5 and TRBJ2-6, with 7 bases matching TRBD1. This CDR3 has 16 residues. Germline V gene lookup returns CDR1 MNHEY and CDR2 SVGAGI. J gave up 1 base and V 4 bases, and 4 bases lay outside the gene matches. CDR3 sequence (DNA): TGTGCCAGCAGTTCCGCAGGGGGATCTGGGGCCAACGTCCTGACTTTC. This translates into CASSSAGGSGANVLTF.

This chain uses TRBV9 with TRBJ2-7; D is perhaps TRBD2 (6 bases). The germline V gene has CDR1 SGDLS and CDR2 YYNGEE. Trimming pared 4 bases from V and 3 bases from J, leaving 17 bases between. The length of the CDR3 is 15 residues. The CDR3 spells CASSPTPGTFYEQYF. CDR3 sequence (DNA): TGTGCCAGCAGCCCAACCCCCGGGACTTTCTACGAGCAGTACTTC.

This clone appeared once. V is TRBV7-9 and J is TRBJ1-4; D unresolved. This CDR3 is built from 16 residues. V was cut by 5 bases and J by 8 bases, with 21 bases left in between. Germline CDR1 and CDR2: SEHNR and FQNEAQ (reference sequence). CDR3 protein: CASSADPGLPGEKLFF. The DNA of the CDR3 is TGTGCCAGCAGCGCAGACCCGGGTCTTCCTGGCGAAAAACTGTTTTTT.

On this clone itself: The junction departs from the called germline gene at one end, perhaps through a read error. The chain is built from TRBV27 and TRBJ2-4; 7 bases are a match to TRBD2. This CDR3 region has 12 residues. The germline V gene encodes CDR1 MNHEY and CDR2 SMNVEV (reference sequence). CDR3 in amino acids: CASSLGGLGVCF. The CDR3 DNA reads TGTGCCAGCAGTTTAGGAGGACTAGGGGTGTGTTTC.

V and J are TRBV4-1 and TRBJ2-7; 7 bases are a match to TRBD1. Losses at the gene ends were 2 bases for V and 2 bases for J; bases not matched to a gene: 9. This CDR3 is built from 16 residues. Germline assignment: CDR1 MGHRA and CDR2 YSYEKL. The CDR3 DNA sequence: TGCGCCAGCAGCCAAATTACAAGGACAGGAACCTACGAGCAGTACTTC. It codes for CASSQITRTGTYEQYF.

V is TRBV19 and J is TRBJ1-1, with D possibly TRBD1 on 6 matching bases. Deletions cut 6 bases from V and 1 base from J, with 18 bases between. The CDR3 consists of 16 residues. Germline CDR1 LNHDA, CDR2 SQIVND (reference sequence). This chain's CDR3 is CASRSPRQAENTEAFF. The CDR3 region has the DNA TGTGCCAGTAGGAGCCCGAGACAGGCGGAGAACACTGAAGCTTTCTTT. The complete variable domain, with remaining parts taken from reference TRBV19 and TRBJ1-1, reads DGGITQSPKYLFRKEGQNVTLSCEQNLNHDAMYWYRQDPGQGLRLIYYSQIVNDFQKGDIAEGYSVSREKKESFPLTVTSAQKNPTAFYLCASRSPRQAENTEAFFGQGTRLTVV.

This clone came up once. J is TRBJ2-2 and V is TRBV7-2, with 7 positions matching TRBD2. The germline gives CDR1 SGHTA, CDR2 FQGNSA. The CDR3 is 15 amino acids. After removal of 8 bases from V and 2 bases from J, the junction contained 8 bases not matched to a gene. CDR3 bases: TGTGCCAGCGGACCGGGACTACCTAACACCGGGGAGCTGTTTTTT. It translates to CASGPGLPNTGELFF.

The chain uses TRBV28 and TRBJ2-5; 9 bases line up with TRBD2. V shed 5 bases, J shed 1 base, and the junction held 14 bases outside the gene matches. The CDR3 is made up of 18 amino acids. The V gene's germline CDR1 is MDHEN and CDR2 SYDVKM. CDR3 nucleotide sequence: TGTGCCAGCAGTCAACCCCTAGCGGGAATAGGGGGCCAAGAGACCCAGTACTTC. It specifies CASSQPLAGIGGQETQYF.

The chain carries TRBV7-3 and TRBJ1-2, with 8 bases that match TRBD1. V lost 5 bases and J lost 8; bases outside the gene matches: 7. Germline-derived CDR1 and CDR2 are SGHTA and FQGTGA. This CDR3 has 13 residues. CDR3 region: CASSPQGVGGYTF. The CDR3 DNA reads TGTGCCAGCAGCCCACAGGGGGTCGGCGGCTACACCTTC. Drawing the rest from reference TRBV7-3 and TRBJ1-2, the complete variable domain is GAGVSQTPSNKVTEKGKYVELRCDPISGHTALYWYRQSLGQGPEFLIYFQGTGAADDSGLPNDRFFAVRPEGSVSTLKIQRTERGDSAVYLCASSPQGVGGYTFGSGTRLTVV.

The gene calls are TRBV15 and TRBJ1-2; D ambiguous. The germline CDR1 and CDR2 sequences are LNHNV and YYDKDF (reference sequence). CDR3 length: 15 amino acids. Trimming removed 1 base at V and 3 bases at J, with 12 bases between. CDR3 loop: CATSRVSGHYYGYTF. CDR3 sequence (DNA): TGTGCCACCAGCAGAGTCTCAGGCCACTACTATGGCTACACCTTC.

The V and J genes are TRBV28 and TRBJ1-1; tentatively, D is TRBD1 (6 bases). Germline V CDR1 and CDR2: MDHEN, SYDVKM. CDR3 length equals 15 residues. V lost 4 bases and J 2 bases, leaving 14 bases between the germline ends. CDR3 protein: CASSSATGYNTEAFF. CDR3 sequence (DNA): TGTGCCAGCAGTTCCGCTACAGGGTACAACACTGAAGCTTTCTTT.

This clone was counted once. The CDR3 protein is CASSPTQGQDYEQYF. Here the CDR3 DNA reads TGTGCCAGCTCACCAACACAGGGTCAAGACTACGAGCAGTACTTC. The chain recombines TRBV18 with TRBJ2-7; D perhaps matches TRBD1 (6 bases). The length of the CDR3 is 15 residues. Trimming shortened V by 2 bases and J by 3 bases, and 14 bases separated the two germline ends. The V gene's germline CDR1 is KGHSH and CDR2 LQKENI.

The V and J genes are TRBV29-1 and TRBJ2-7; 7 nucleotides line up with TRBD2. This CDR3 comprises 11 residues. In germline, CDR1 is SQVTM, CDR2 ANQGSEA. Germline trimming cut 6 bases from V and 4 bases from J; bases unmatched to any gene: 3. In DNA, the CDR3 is TGCAGCGTGGTACTAGCGTACGAGCAGTACTTC. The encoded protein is CSVVLAYEQYF.

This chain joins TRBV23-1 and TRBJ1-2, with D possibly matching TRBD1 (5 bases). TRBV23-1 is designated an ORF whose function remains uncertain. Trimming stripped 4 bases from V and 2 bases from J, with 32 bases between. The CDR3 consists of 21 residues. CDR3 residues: CASSPKSGVTEGVEGNYGYTF. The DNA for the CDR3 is TGCGCCAGCAGTCCGAAATCGGGAGTGACAGAAGGGGTCGAGGGGAACTATGGCTACACCTTC.

CDR3 sequence: CASSLRGSRYNTEAFF. As DNA, the CDR3 is TGTGCCAGCAGTTTAAGAGGCAGTAGATATAACACTGAAGCTTTCTTT. This chain joins TRBV27 and TRBJ1-1; D not resolved. V lost 2 bases and J 2 bases, leaving 15 bases between the germline ends. The germline V gene has CDR1 MNHEY and CDR2 SMNVEV (reference sequence). This CDR3 is 16 amino acids long.

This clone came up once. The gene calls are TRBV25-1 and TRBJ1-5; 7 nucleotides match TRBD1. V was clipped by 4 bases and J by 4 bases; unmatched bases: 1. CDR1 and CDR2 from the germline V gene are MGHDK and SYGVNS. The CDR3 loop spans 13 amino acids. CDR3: CASSGQGNQPQHF. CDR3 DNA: TGTGCCAGCAGTGGACAGGGTAATCAGCCCCAGCATTTT.

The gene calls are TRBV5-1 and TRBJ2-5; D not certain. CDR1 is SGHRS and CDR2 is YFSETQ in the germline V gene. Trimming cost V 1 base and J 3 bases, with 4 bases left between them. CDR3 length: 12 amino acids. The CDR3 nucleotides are TGCGCCAGCAGCTTGCAGAAAGAGACCCAGTACTTC. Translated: CASSLQKETQYF.

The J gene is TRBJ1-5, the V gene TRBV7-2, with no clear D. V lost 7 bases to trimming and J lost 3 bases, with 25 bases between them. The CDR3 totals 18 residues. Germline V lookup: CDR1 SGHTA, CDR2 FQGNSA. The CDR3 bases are TGTGCCAGCAATGCGCCCCGGGAAGTCCGGGTCTTCAATCAGCCCCAGCATTTT. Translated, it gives CASNAPREVRVFNQPQHF.

The CDR3 spells CASSVAGEVQPQHF. The CDR3 nucleotides read TGTGCCAGCAGCGTAGCTGGTGAGGTCCAGCCCCAGCATTTT. The chain couples TRBV9 to TRBJ1-5; D is uncertain. Trimming removed 0 bases from V and 7 bases from J, with 11 bases in between. Germline CDR1 is SGDLS and CDR2 is YYNGEE. This CDR3 comprises 14 residues.

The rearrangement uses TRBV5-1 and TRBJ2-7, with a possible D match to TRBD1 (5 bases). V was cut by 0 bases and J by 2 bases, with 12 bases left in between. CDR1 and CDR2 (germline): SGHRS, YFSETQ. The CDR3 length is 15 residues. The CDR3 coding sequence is TGCGCCAGCAGCTTGGACCAGGGTGGAACCTACGAGCAGTACTTC. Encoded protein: CASSLDQGGTYEQYF.

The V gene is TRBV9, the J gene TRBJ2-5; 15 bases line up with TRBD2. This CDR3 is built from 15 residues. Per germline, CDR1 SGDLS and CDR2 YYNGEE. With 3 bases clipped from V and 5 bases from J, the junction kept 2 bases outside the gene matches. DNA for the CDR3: TGTGCCAGCAGCGGGGGACTAGCGGGAGGCGAGACCCAGTACTTC. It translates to CASSGGLAGGETQYF.

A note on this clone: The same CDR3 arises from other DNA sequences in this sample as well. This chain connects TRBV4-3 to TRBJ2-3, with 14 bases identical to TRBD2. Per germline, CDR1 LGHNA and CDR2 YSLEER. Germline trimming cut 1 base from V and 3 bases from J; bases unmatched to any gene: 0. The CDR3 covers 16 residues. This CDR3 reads CASSQGLAGGTDTQYF. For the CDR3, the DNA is TGCGCCAGCAGCCAAGGACTAGCGGGGGGGACAGATACGCAGTATTTT.

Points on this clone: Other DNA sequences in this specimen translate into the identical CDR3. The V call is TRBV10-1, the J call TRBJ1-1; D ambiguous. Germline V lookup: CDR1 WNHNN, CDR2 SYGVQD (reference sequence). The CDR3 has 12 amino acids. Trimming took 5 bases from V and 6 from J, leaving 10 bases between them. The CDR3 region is CASSRGSSEAFF. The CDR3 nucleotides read TGCGCCAGCAGTAGAGGTAGCTCTGAAGCTTTCTTT.

DNA of the CDR3: TGTGCCAGCAGCAAAGTGAGGGAAAGTATCTATGGCTACACCTTC. Translated, it gives CASSKVRESIYGYTF. V gene TRBV21-1 combines with J gene TRBJ1-2. TRBV21-1 is a pseudogene segment. This CDR3 comprises 15 residues.

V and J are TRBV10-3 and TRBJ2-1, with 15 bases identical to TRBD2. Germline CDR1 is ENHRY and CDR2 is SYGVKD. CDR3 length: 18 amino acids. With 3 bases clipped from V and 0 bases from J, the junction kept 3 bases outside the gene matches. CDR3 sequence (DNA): TGTGCCATCAGTGAAGGACTAGCGGGGGGGTACTCCTACAATGAGCAGTTCTTC. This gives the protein CAISEGLAGGYSYNEQFF.

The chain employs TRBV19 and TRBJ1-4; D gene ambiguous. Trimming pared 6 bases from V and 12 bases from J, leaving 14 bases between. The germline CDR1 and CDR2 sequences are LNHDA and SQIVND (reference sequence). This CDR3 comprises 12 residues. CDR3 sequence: CASSSGSIQLFF. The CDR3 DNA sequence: TGTGCCAGTAGCTCGGGAAGTATTCAACTGTTTTTT.